Shown below are 14 T cell receptor beta chains from a single sample sequenced in a study of blood T cell repertoires in COVID-19. TCRdb's copy holds only in-frame clones and misses some; the assay was immunoSEQ multiplex PCR. Among 190,000 or so clones listed, 85% were seen once. The sequenced sample was PBMCs or T cells enriched from blood (not recorded which). The receptors derive from a middle-aged man who had recovered from COVID-19.

The chain has TRBV4-2 and TRBJ2-6; D not resolved. The CDR3 is 17 residues long. Trimming pared 4 bases from V and 0 bases from J, leaving 13 bases between. Germline V gene data show CDR1 as LGHNA and CDR2 as YNFKEQ. CDR3 sequence (DNA): TGTGCCAGCAGCCCCCATGGAGATATCTCTGGGGCCAACGTCCTGACTTTC. Protein sequence: CASSPHGDISGANVLTF.

This chain connects TRBV7-8 to TRBJ2-1; D gene ambiguous. V was trimmed by 5 bases and J by 0 bases, leaving 14 bases between them. The CDR3 extends over 16 amino acids. Per the germline V gene, CDR1 is SGHVS and CDR2 is FQNEAQ. CDR3 in amino acids: CASSPKASSSYNEQFF. The CDR3 region has the DNA TGTGCCAGCAGCCCTAAAGCGTCCAGCTCCTACAATGAGCAGTTCTTC.

V and J are TRBV3-1 (or the pseudogene TRBV3-2) and TRBJ2-2; D unclear. The CDR3 runs 14 residues. The ends were cut back, 0 bases at V and 5 bases at J, with 7 bases in the middle. Germline CDR1 is LGHDT and CDR2 is YNNKEL (reference sequence). The CDR3 bases are TGTGCCAGCAGCCAAGATTCACGGACCGGGGAGCTGTTTTTT. Protein product: CASSQDSRTGELFF.

J is TRBJ1-4 and V is TRBV7-9, with 7 bases matching TRBD1. Germline V gene data show CDR1 as SEHNR and CDR2 as FQNEAQ (reference sequence). This CDR3 spans 16 amino acids. V lost 1 base and J lost 5; bases outside the gene matches: 7. The CDR3 DNA reads as TGTGCCAGCAGCTTAGTCCTTGCAGGGGGGAATGAAAAACTGTTTTTT. This translates into CASSLVLAGGNEKLFF.

The gene calls are TRBV10-3 and TRBJ2-1, with 11 bases that match TRBD1. Germline V gene data show CDR1 as ENHRY and CDR2 as SYGVKD. This CDR3 is built from 16 residues. The V segment lost 4 bases and the J segment 6 bases; nucleotides outside the gene matches: 8. CDR3 amino acids: CAISGWTGTGGNEQFF. As DNA, the CDR3 is TGTGCCATCAGTGGGTGGACCGGGACAGGGGGCAATGAGCAGTTCTTC.

This clone was detected once. The chain joins TRBV7-3 to TRBJ1-3; D possibly corresponds to TRBD1 (6 bases). V lost 5 bases, J lost 2 bases, and 10 bases lay in between. This CDR3 has 14 residues. Germline V gene lookup returns CDR1 SGHTA and CDR2 FQGTGA. In DNA, the CDR3 is TGTGCCAGCAGCCCCGGGACAACTGGAAACACCATATATTTT. This gives the protein CASSPGTTGNTIYF.

The chain combines TRBV28 with TRBJ1-5; D not resolved. Germline V lookup: CDR1 MDHEN, CDR2 SYDVKM. The germline V and J ends were trimmed by 4 bases and 4 bases, with 11 bases remaining between them. This CDR3 spans 14 amino acids. CDR3 residues: CASSSIGRNQPQHF. The CDR3 region has the DNA TGTGCCAGCAGTTCTATCGGGAGGAATCAGCCCCAGCATTTT.

The chain links TRBV2 to TRBJ1-5, with no clear D. Germline loops: CDR1 SNHLY, CDR2 FYNNEI. The CDR3 length is 12 residues. The germline V and J ends were trimmed by 4 bases and 11 bases, with 12 bases remaining between them. The CDR3 DNA sequence: TGTGCCAGCAGTGTGGGTTCTCGGGCCCAGCATTTT. It yields the protein CASSVGSRAQHF. Using reference TRBV2 and TRBJ1-5 for the parts outside the CDR3, the full variable domain is EPEVTQTPSHQVTQMGQEVILRCVPISNHLYFYWYRQILGQKVEFLVSFYNNEISEKSEIFDDQFSVERPDGSNFTLKIRSTKLEDSAMYFCASSVGSRAQHFGDGTRLSIL.

J is TRBJ2-7 and V is TRBV7-8; 9 nucleotides match TRBD1. The CDR3 covers 15 residues. CDR1 SGHVS and CDR2 FQNEAQ come from the germline V gene. Trimming removed 5 bases from V and 2 bases from J; junction bases left unmatched: 7. The CDR3 bases are TGTGCCAGCAGCCCTACGGGACAGGGAACCTACGAGCAGTACTTC. Protein product: CASSPTGQGTYEQYF. The whole variable domain, filled in from reference TRBV7-8 and TRBJ2-7, reads GAGVSQSPRYKVAKRGQDVALRCDPISGHVSLFWYQQALGQGPEFLTYFQNEAQLDKSGLPSDRFFAERPEGSVSTLKIQRTQQEDSAVYLCASSPTGQGTYEQYFGPGTRLTVT.

This sequence joins TRBV2 and TRBJ1-2; 11 bases match TRBD1. V trimming: 6 bases; J trimming: 4 bases; junction bases outside the gene matches: 7. Per the germline V gene, CDR1 is SNHLY and CDR2 is FYNNEI. The CDR3 totals 15 residues. Here the CDR3 reads CASRAGTGGLYGYTF. In nucleotides, the CDR3 is TGTGCCAGCAGGGCCGGGACAGGGGGACTCTATGGCTACACCTTC.

The V call is TRBV11-2, the J call TRBJ2-7; 8 bases fit TRBD2. The trim removed 7 bases at V and 2 bases at J, leaving 7 bases unmatched. Germline values: CDR1 SGHAT, CDR2 FQNNGV. The CDR3 has 14 residues. The CDR3 region is CASNKRGRPYEQYF. The CDR3 bases are TGTGCCAGCAACAAGCGGGGGCGCCCCTACGAGCAGTACTTC.

This chain links TRBV18 with TRBJ2-7; maybe TRBD2 (5 bases). The germline V gene encodes CDR1 KGHSH and CDR2 LQKENI. The V end lost 5 bases, the J end lost 4 bases, and 15 bases lay between the germline ends. The CDR3 consists of 14 residues. Here the CDR3 DNA reads TGTGCCAGCTCAACCTCGAGGGCCGCTTACGAGCAGTACTTC. Translated, it gives CASSTSRAAYEQYF.

The J gene is TRBJ2-5, the V gene TRBV30, with 9 bases lining up with TRBD1. The V segment lost 2 bases and the J segment 5 bases; nucleotides outside the gene matches: 6. This CDR3 has 14 amino acids. Per germline, CDR1 GTSNPN and CDR2 SVGIG (reference sequence). The CDR3 bases are TGTGCCTGGAGTCGGGGGACAGGGTATGAGACCCAGTACTTC. This translates into CAWSRGTGYETQYF.

The chain has TRBV27 and TRBJ2-4, with 8 bases that match TRBD2. The CDR3 has 17 amino acids. In germline, CDR1 is MNHEY, CDR2 SMNVEV (reference sequence). Trimming cost V 4 bases and J 4 bases; bases outside gene matches: 12. This CDR3 is CASSSLSSGITKNIQYF. In DNA form, the CDR3 reads TGTGCCAGCAGTTCCCTGAGTAGCGGGATTACGAAAAACATTCAGTACTTC.